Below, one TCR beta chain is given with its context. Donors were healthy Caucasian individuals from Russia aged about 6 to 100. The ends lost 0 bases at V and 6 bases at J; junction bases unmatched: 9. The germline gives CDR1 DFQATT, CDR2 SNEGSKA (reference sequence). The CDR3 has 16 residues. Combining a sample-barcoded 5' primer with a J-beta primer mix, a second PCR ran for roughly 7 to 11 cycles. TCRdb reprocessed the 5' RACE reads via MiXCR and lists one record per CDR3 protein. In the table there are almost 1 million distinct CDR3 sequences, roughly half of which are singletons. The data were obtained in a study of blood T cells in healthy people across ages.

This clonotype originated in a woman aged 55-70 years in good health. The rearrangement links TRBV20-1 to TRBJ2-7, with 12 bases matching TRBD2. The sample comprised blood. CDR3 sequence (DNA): TGCAGTGCTAGAGACAGACTAGCGGGAGAATTTTCCGAGCAGTACTTC. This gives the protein CSARDRLAGEFSEQYF.